This TCR beta chain was captured in a study of blood T cell repertoires in COVID-19. Background on the study: Specimens from acute and convalescent COVID-19 originated in the United States, Italy and Spain.

CDR3 length equals 15 residues. CDR1 and CDR2 (germline): MDHEN, SYDVKM. Trimming took 3 bases from V and 4 from J; bases not matched to a gene: 8. Produced via immunoSEQ multiplex PCR; TCRdb's table is partial and in-frame only. The table has 97,000 or so clones, more than 75% seen once. This clone was recorded only once. Sequencing was carried out using peripheral blood. The source is a human donor in a cohort sampled during active COVID-19. V usage is TRBV28 and J usage is TRBJ2-7, with TRBD2 identical over 8 bases. CDR3: CASSFPFGGGYEQYF. CDR3 in DNA: TGTGCCAGCAGTTTCCCCTTCGGCGGGGGGTACGAGCAGTACTTC.